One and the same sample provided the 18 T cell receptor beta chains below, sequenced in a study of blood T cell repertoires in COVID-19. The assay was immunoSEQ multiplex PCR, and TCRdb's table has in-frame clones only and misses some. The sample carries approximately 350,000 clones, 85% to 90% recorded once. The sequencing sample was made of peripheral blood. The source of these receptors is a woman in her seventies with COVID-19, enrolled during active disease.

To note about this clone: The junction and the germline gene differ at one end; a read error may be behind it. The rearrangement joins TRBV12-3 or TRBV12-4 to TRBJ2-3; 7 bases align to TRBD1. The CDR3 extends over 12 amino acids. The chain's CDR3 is CASKGGTHTQYF. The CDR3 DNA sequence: TGTGCCAGCAAAGGGGGCACACATACGCAGTATTTT.

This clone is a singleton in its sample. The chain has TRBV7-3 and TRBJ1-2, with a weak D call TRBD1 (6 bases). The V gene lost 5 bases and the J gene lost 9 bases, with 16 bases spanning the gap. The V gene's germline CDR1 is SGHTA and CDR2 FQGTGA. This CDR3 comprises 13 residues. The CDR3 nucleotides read TGTGCCAGCAGCGAACAGGGTTTCAGGAGCTACACCTTC. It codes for CASSEQGFRSYTF.

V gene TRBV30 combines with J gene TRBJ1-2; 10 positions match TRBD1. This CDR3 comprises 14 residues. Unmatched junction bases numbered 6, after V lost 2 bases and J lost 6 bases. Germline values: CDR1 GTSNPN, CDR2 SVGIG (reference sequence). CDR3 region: CAWSHSGQGHGYTF. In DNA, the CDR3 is TGTGCCTGGAGTCACTCGGGACAGGGGCATGGCTACACCTTC.

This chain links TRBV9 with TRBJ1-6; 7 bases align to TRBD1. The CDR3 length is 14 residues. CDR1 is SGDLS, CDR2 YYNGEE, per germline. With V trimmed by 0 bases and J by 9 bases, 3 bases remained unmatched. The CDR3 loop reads CASSVGDSFSPLHF. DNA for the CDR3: TGTGCCAGCAGCGTAGGGGACAGTTTTTCACCCCTCCACTTT. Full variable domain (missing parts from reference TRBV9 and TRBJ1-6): DSGVTQTPKHLITATGQRVTLRCSPRSGDLSVYWYQQSLDQGLQFLIQYYNGEERAKGNILERFSAQQFPDLHSELNLSSLELGDSALYFCASSVGDSFSPLHFGNGTRLTVT.

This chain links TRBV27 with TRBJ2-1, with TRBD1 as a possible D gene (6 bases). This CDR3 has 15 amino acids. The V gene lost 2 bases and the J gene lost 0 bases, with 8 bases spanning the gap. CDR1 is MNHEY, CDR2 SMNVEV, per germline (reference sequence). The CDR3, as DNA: TGTGCCAGCAGTTTACAGGGGCTCTCCTACAATGAGCAGTTCTTC. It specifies CASSLQGLSYNEQFF.

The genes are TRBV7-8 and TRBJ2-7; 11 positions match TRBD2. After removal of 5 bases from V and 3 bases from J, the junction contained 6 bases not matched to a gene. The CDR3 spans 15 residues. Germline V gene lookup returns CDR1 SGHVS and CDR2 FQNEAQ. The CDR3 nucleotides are TGTGCCAGCAGCCTGGGTCTAGCGGGGGGCTACGAGCAGTACTTC. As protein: CASSLGLAGGYEQYF. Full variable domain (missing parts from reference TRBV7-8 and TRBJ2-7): GAGVSQSPRYKVAKRGQDVALRCDPISGHVSLFWYQQALGQGPEFLTYFQNEAQLDKSGLPSDRFFAERPEGSVSTLKIQRTQQEDSAVYLCASSLGLAGGYEQYFGPGTRLTVT.

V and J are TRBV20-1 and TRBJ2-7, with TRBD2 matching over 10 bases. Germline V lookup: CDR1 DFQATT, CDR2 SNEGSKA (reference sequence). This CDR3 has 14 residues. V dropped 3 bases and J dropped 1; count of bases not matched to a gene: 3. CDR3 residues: CSASSTSGSYEQYF. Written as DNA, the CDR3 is TGCAGTGCTAGTTCGACTAGCGGGTCCTACGAGCAGTACTTC.

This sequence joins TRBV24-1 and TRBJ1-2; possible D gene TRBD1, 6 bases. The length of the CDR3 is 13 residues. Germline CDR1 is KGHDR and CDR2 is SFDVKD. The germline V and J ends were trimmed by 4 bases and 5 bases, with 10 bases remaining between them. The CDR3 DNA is TGTGCCACCAGTGACAGGGGTCTGTATGGCTACACCTTC. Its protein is CATSDRGLYGYTF.

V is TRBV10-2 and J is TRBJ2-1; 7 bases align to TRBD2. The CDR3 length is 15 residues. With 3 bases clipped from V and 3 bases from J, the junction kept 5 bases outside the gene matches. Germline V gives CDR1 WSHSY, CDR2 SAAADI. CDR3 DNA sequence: TGCGCCAGCAGTGACGGGGGGTCCTTCTACAATGAGCAGTTCTTC. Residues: CASSDGGSFYNEQFF.

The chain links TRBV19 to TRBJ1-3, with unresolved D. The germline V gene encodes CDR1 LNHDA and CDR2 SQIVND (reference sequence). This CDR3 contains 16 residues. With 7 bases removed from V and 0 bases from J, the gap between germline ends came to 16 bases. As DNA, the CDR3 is TGTGCCAGTAATAGCGTCAGTTTCTTCTCTGGAAACACCATATATTTT. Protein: CASNSVSFFSGNTIYF.

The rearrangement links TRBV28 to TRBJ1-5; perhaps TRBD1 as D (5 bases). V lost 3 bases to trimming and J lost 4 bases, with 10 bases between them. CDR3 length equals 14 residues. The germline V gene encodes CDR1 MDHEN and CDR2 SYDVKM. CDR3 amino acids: CASSLLQENQPQHF. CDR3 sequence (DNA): TGTGCCAGCAGTTTGTTACAGGAAAATCAGCCCCAGCATTTT.

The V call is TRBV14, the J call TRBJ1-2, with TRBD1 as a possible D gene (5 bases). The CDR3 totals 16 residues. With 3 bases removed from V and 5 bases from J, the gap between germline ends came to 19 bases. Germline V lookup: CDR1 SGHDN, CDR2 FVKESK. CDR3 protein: CASSQAVWPGSYGYTF. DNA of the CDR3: TGTGCCAGCAGCCAGGCCGTGTGGCCAGGGTCTTATGGCTACACCTTC.

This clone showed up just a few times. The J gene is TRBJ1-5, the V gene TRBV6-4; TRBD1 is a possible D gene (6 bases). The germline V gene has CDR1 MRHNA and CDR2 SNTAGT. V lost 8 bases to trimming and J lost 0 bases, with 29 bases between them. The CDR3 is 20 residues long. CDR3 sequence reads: CASPYRASVPNYYSNQPQHF. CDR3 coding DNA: TGTGCCAGCCCTTACAGGGCGTCTGTCCCCAACTATTATAGCAATCAGCCCCAGCATTTT.

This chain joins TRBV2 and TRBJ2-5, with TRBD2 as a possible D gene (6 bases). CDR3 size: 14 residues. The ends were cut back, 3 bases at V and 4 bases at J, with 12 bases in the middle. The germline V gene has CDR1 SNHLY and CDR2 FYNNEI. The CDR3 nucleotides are TGTGCCAGCAGTGAGAGGCTCGGGGGAGAGACCCAGTACTTC. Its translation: CASSERLGGETQYF.

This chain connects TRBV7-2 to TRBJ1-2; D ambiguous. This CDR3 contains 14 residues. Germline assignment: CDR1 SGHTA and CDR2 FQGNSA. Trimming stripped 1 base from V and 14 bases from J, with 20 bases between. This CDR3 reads CASSLGQRRETWTF. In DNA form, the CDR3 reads TGTGCCAGCAGCTTAGGGCAGAGGCGCGAGACCTGGACCTTC.

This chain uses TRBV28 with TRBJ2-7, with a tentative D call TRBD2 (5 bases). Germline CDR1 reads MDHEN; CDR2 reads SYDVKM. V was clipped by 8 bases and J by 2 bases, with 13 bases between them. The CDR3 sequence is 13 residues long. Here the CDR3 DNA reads TGTGCCAGCGGAGGTACCCCGACCTACGAGCAGTACTTC. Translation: CASGGTPTYEQYF.

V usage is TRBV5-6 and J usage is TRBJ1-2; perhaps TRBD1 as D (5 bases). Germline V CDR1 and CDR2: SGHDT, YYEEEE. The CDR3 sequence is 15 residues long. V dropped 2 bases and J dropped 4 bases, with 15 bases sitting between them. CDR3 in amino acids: CASSFPVSGPYGYTF. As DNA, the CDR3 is TGTGCCAGCAGCTTCCCCGTCTCAGGGCCCTATGGCTACACCTTC.

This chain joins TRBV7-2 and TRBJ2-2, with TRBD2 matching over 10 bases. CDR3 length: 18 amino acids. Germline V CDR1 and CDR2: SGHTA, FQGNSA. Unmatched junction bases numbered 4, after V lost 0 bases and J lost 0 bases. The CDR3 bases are TGTGCCAGCAGCTTAGCGTCTAGCGGGGGCCCGAACACCGGGGAGCTGTTTTTT. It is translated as CASSLASSGGPNTGELFF.